This entry lists 3 T cell receptor beta chains sequenced from one sample in a study of control samples from healthy donors and cancer patients (dated by TCRdb to the early 2020s). Library generation was performed with the immunoSEQ multiplex PCR assay. In its TCRdb copy, this immuneACCESS table keeps in-frame sequences only and misses some clones. Where compared with another copy, unresolved V genes explain less than half of these, and the others have no known cause. This sample lists around 170,000 clones; approximately 94% were detected once. Jointly, the top ten make up about 1.4% of the sample. The sample was blood. The receptors were gathered from a young man in good health.

This chain links TRBV6-2 or TRBV6-3 with TRBJ2-3, with 10 bases aligning to TRBD2. This CDR3 spans 16 amino acids. The J segment lost 3 bases and the V segment lost 6 bases, leaving 9 bases of the junction unmatched. Germline assignment: CDR1 MNHEY and CDR2 SVGEGT. CDR3 sequence: CASSPGTSVFTDTQYF. The CDR3 region has the DNA TGTGCCAGCAGCCCTGGGACTAGCGTATTTACAGATACGCAGTATTTT.

This chain uses TRBV2 with TRBJ2-1; D is uncertain. Deletions cut 6 bases from V and 6 bases from J, with 15 bases between. Germline V gives CDR1 SNHLY, CDR2 FYNNEI. This CDR3 has 14 amino acids. This CDR3 is CASRPGPLFNEQFF. CDR3 in DNA: TGTGCCAGCAGGCCAGGACCTTTATTCAATGAGCAGTTCTTC.

The V gene is TRBV21-1, the J gene TRBJ1-1. TRBV21-1 is listed as a pseudogene. The CDR3 has 13 residues. The CDR3 DNA reads as TGTGCCAGCATAGCAGGTATCACCACTGAAGCTTTCTTT. Translation: CASIAGITTEAFF.